This T cell receptor beta chain stems from a study of control samples from healthy donors and cancer patients. Clones were sequenced by immunoSEQ multiplex PCR, and TCRdb holds only the in-frame ones, with some missing. The sample consists of about 140,000 clones, about 85% of them appearing once. Germline V gives CDR1 SQVTM, CDR2 ANQGSEA. This CDR3 region has 12 residues. The sequence derives from a woman aged 25-40 years in good health. The V call is TRBV29-1, the J call TRBJ1-4, with 7 bases matching TRBD1. Input material: blood. CDR3 residues: CNGTDPNEKLFF. The CDR3 DNA follows: TGCAACGGGACAGACCCTAATGAAAAACTGTTTTTT.